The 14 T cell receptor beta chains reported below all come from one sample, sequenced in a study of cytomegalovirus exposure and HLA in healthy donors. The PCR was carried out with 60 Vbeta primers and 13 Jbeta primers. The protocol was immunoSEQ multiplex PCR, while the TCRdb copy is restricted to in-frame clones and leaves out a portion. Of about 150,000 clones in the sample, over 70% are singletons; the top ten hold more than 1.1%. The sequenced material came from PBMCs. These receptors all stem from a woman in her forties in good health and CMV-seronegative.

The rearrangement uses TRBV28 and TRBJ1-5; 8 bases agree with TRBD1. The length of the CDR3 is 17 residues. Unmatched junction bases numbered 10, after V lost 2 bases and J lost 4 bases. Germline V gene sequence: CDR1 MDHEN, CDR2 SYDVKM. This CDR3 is CASSLPEPGQGNQPQHF. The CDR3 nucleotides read TGTGCCAGCAGTTTACCTGAACCCGGACAGGGTAATCAGCCCCAGCATTTT.

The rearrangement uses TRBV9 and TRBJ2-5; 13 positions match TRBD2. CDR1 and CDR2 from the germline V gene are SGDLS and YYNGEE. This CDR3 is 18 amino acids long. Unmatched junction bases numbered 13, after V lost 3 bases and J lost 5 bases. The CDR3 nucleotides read TGTGCCAGCAGCGCCGGACTAGCGGGGGCAGGTTTTATCGAGACCCAGTACTTC. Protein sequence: CASSAGLAGAGFIETQYF.

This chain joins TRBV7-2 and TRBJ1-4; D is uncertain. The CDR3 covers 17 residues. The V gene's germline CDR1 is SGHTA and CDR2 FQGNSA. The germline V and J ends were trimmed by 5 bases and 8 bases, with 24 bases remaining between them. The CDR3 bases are TGTGCCAGCAGCCACGATCAGGTGGCAGTGGAATACGAAAAACTGTTTTTT. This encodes CASSHDQVAVEYEKLFF.

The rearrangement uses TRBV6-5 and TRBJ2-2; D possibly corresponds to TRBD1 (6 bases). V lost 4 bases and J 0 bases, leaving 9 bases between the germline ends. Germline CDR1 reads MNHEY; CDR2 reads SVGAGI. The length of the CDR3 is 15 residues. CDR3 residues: CASSWGQTNTGELFF. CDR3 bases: TGTGCCAGCAGTTGGGGACAAACGAACACCGGGGAGCTGTTTTTT.

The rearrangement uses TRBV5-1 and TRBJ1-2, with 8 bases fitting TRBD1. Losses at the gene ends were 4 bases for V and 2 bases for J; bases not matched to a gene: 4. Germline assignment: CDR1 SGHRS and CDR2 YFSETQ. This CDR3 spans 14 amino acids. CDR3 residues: CASSAGTGNYGYTF. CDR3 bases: TGCGCCAGCAGCGCCGGGACAGGAAACTATGGCTACACCTTC.

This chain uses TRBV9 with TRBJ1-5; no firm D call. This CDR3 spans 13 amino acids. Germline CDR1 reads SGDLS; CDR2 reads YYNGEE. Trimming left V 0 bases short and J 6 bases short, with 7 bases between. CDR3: CASSVDLFQPQHF. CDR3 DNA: TGTGCCAGCAGCGTAGACCTATTTCAGCCCCAGCATTTT.

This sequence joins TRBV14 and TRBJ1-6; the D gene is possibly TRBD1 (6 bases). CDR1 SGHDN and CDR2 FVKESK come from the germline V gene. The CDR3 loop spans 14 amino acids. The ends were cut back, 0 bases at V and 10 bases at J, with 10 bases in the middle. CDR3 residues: CASSQEGQRSPLHF. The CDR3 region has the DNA TGTGCCAGCAGCCAAGAAGGACAGAGGTCACCCCTCCACTTT.

Here the CDR3 DNA reads TGTGCCAGCAGTTACGGACGGACAGCTTCAGGTTCACCCCTCCACTTT. It translates to CASSYGRTASGSPLHF. The J gene is TRBJ1-6, the V gene TRBV6-5, with D possibly matching TRBD1 (6 bases). Germline lookup yields CDR1 MNHEY and CDR2 SVGAGI. Trimming left V 2 bases short and J 9 bases short, with 17 bases between. The CDR3 length is 16 residues.

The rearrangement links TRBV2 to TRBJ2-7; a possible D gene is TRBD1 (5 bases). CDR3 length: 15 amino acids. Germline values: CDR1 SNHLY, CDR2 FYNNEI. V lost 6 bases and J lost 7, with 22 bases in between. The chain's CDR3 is CASSADRPGIGEQYF. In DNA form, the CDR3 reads TGTGCCAGCAGCGCCGACAGACCAGGGATTGGAGAGCAGTACTTC.

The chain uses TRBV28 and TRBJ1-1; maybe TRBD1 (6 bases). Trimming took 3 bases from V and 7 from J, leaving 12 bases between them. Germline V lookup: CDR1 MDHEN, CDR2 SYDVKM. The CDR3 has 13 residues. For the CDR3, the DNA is TGTGCCAGCAGTTTCGGGCAGGGGATTGAAGCTTTCTTT. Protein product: CASSFGQGIEAFF.

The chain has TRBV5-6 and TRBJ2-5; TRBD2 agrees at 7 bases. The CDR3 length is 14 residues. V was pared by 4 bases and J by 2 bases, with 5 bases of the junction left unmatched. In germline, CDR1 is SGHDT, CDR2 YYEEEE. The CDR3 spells CASSAGLEQETQYF. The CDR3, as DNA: TGTGCCAGCAGCGCCGGACTAGAGCAAGAGACCCAGTACTTC.

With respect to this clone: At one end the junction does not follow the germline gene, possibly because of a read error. The CDR3 sequence is CSAETAWRGAGTEAFF. CDR3 in DNA: TGCAGCGCTGAAACCGCGTGGAGGGGCGCAGGCACTGAAGCTTTCTTT. The chain couples TRBV29-1 to TRBJ1-1, with D possibly matching TRBD1 (5 bases). This CDR3 is 16 amino acids long. The germline V gene encodes CDR1 SQVTM and CDR2 ANQGSEA.

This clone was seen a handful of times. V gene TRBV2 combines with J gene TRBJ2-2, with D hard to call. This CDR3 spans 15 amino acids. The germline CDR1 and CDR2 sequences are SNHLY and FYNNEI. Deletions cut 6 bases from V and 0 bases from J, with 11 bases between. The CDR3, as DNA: TGTGCCAGCAGGTCGAGGAACCCGAACACCGGGGAGCTGTTTTTT. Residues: CASRSRNPNTGELFF.

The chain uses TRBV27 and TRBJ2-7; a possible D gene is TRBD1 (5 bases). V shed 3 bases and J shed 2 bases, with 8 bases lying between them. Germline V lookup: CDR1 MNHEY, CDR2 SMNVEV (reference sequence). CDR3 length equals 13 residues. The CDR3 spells CASSFTGPYEQYF. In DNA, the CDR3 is TGTGCCAGCAGTTTCACAGGCCCCTACGAGCAGTACTTC.